A single sample gave rise to the 10 T cell receptor beta chains below, sequenced in a study of regulatory T cells in long-lasting Graves disease. Sample time point: newly diagnosed GD, antithyroid drugs for less than 3 months. PBMC-derived RNA was used for the TCR library. Combining iRepertoire HTBI primers with Arm-PCR of CDR3 regions, the authors built TCR beta libraries. TCRdb re-analysed the multiplex PCR reads in MiXCR, keeping a single row per CDR3 protein. The sample holds under 800,000 distinct CDR3 sequences, 16% seen once. This sample was shared with a second study, whose subject was T cells in Graves' hyperthyroidism and ophthalmopathy.

The sequenced sample was peripheral blood mononuclear cells (PBMCs), obtained at new diagnosis, from a patient treated with antithyroid drugs. The receptor source for this set is a woman aged 25 to 39 with Graves disease.

This clonotype occurred many times. CDR3: CSAPIAGRTDTQYF. CDR3 nucleotide sequence: TGCAGTGCTCCAATAGCGGGGAGGACAGATACGCAGTATTTT. J is TRBJ2-3 and V is TRBV20-1; 8 nucleotides agree with TRBD2. CDR3 length: 14 amino acids. Germline assignment: CDR1 DFQATT and CDR2 SNEGSKA (reference sequence). Trimming at V came to 5 bases and at J to 3 bases, leaving 7 bases not matched to a gene.

This chain uses TRBV5-1 with TRBJ2-4, with 9 bases lining up with TRBD2. J gave up 5 bases and V 3 bases, and 9 bases lay outside the gene matches. The germline CDR1 and CDR2 sequences are SGHRS and YFSETQ. The CDR3 consists of 16 residues. CDR3 sequence reads: CASSWGASGIQNIQYF. The CDR3 coding sequence is TGCGCCAGCAGCTGGGGGGCTAGCGGGATCCAAAACATTCAGTACTTC.

A word on this clonotype: A much larger clonotype is one base distant, so this may be a read error. The V and J genes are TRBV12-3 or TRBV12-4 and TRBJ2-7, with D hard to call. Trimming shortened V by 5 bases and J by 7 bases, and 9 bases separated the two germline ends. The CDR3 totals 11 residues. The CDR3 sequence is CASSRSWEQYF. The DNA for the CDR3 is TGTGCCAGCAGTCGGAGCTGGGAGCAGTACTTC.

This chain connects TRBV9 to TRBJ1-6; D is unresolved. The CDR3 is 15 residues long. Per the germline V gene, CDR1 is SGDLS and CDR2 is YYNGEE. V lost 1 base and J 11 bases, leaving 16 bases between the germline ends. The CDR3 loop reads CASSVRAGSGTPLHF. The CDR3 DNA reads TGTGCCAGCAGCGTACGGGCAGGCTCGGGGACACCCCTCCACTTT.

A few counts support this clonotype. CDR3 region: CASSETGRETQYF. The CDR3, as DNA: TGTGCCAGCAGTGAAACGGGGAGGGAGACCCAGTACTTC. V is TRBV6-1 and J is TRBJ2-5, with D perhaps TRBD2 (6 bases). Looked up from germline, CDR1 is MNHNS and CDR2 is SASEGT. V gave up 2 bases and J gave up 5 bases, with 9 bases separating them. CDR3 size: 13 residues.

CDR3 in DNA: TGCAGTGCTAGAGGCGGCGGGAGGGCGTTCGGGGAGCTGTTTTTT. Its translation: CSARGGGRAFGELFF. The chain joins TRBV20-1 to TRBJ2-2; 9 bases align to TRBD2. Germline lookup yields CDR1 DFQATT and CDR2 SNEGSKA (reference sequence). V shed 1 base and J 7 bases; nucleotides not matched to a gene: 7. This CDR3 comprises 15 residues.

V gene TRBV10-3 combines with J gene TRBJ1-3; no clear D. From germline, CDR1 is ENHRY and CDR2 SYGVKD. CDR3 size: 13 residues. Trimming left V 3 bases short and J 11 bases short, with 14 bases between. CDR3 protein: CAISDPSGVSIYF. The CDR3 DNA reads as TGTGCCATCAGTGACCCCAGCGGGGTCTCCATATATTTT.

This clonotype was counted at least ten times. The CDR3 bases are TGTGCCAGCAGGCGAGGGACAGGGGGCATTGAGAACACTGAAGCTTTCTTT. This translates into CASRRGTGGIENTEAFF. The rearrangement joins TRBV2 to TRBJ1-1, with 12 bases aligning to TRBD1. Germline values: CDR1 SNHLY, CDR2 FYNNEI. V shed 6 bases, J shed 1 base, and the junction held 9 bases outside the gene matches. CDR3 size: 17 residues.

Turning to this clonotype: One junction end disagrees with the germline gene, perhaps due to a read error. The rearrangement joins TRBV11-2 to TRBJ1-2; a possible D gene is TRBD1 (6 bases). The CDR3 is 15 residues long. Looked up from germline, CDR1 is SGHAT and CDR2 is FQNNGV. Here the CDR3 reads CASSPVQGGSYGYTF. The CDR3 DNA reads TGCGCCAGCAGCCCAGTACAGGGCGGGAGCTATGGCTACACCTTC. Supplemented by reference TRBV11-2 and TRBJ1-2, the full variable domain reads EAGVAQSPRYKIIEKRQSVAFWCNPISGHATLYWYQQILGQGPKLLIQFQNNGVVDDSQLPKDRFSAERLKGVDSTLKIQPAKLEDSAVYLCASSPVQGGSYGYTFGSGTRLTVV.

This clonotype was seen at least ten times. The CDR3 DNA follows: TGTGCCAGCAGGCTACAGGGGGCTGATGGCTACACCTTC. This translates into CASRLQGADGYTF. The chain carries TRBV27 and TRBJ1-2; the match to TRBD1 covers 9 bases. Germline V gene data show CDR1 as MNHEY and CDR2 as SMNVEV (reference sequence). Trimming cost V 6 bases and J 6 bases; bases outside gene matches: 5. The CDR3 has 13 amino acids.